This entry concerns a single T cell receptor beta chain. The antigen is not known. The data belong to a study of cytomegalovirus exposure and HLA in healthy donors. Study-wide context: Within the Caucasian-associated ancestry cluster were approximately 77% of the 398 genotyped donors. Study-wide findings and caveats: Within an earlier analysis, most TCR beta V segments proved productive either about 87% or about 30% of the time. Later on, a genetic analysis was performed. It linked a missense variant in DCLRE1C with V- and J-gene trimming of TCR beta.

CDR1 SGHVS and CDR2 FNYEAQ come from the germline V gene. This CDR3 has 14 residues. V trimming: 3 bases; J trimming: 7 bases; junction bases outside the gene matches: 1. A multiplex PCR was run with 60 Vbeta primers and 13 Jbeta primers. As processed by the authors: In a later analysis, around 10 million of about 80 million unique beta chains occurred in at least two donors. Assay: immunoSEQ multiplex PCR; the TCRdb copy retains only in-frame clones and omits some. V, J and clone size are those of that table, while D and trimming were read from the DNA. The table shows about 170,000 clones, with less than 80% occurring only once.

The TCR sequence derives from a middle-aged man in good health and CMV-seronegative. The chain combines TRBV7-6 with TRBJ1-6, with TRBD1 matching over 9 bases. The sample comprised PBMCs. CDR3 region: CASSLGTGNSPLHF. The CDR3 nucleotides are TGTGCCAGCAGCTTGGGGACAGGGAATTCACCCCTCCACTTT.